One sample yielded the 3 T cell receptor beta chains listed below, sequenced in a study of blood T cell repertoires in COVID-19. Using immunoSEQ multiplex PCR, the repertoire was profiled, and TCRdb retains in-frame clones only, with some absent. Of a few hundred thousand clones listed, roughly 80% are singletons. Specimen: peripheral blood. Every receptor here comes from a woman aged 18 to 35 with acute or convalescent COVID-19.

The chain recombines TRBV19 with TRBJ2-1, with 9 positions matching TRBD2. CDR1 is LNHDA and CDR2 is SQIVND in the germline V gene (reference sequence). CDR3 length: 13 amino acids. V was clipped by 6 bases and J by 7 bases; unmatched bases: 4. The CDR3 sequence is CASRASGDNEQFF. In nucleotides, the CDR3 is TGTGCCAGTAGGGCTAGCGGGGATAATGAGCAGTTCTTC.

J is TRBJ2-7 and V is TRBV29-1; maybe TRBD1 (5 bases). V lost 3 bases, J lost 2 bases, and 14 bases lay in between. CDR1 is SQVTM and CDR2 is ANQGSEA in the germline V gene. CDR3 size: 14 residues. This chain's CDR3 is CSVEGPLGAYEQYF. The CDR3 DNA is TGCAGCGTTGAGGGTCCTTTAGGGGCCTACGAGCAGTACTTC.

CDR3 coding DNA: TGCGCCAGCAGTGAGCTACAGGGTTCCGGGGAGCTGTTTTTT. As protein: CASSELQGSGELFF. The V gene is TRBV10-1, the J gene TRBJ2-2; D may be TRBD1 (6 bases). Germline V gene data show CDR1 as WNHNN and CDR2 as SYGVQD (reference sequence). V gave up 2 bases and J gave up 6 bases, with 10 bases separating them. There are 14 residues in the CDR3.